These T cell receptor beta chains were read from a single sample in a study of blood T cell repertoires in COVID-19. Method: immunoSEQ multiplex PCR; TCRdb's copy keeps in-frame clones and lacks some. Here the sample spans approximately 290,000 clones, 80% to 90% being singletons. Sequencing was carried out using PBMCs or T cells enriched from blood (not recorded which). Receptors originate from a woman in her thirties who had recovered from COVID-19. Each CDR3 is given with its conserved first and last residue. The D gene is left open where the match is weak. Rows give clone size only sometimes, using once, few, many, or a class for an expanded clone.

CDR3nt: TGTGCCAGCCGACAGGGGTCGGGTGAAGCTTTCTTT
CDR3aa: CASRQGSGEAFF
abundance: .
j_gene: TRBJ1-1
v_gene: TRBV27
d_gene: TRBD1

CDR3nt: TGTGCCAGCAGCACTTGGACTAGCCAAGAGACCCAGTACTTC
CDR3aa: CASSTWTSQETQYF
abundance: many
j_gene: TRBJ2-5
v_gene: TRBV28
d_gene: TRBD2

CDR3nt: TGTGCCACCAGTGACCCGGGACAGGGGAACACTGAAGCTTTCTTT
CDR3aa: CATSDPGQGNTEAFF
abundance: .
j_gene: TRBJ1-1
v_gene: TRBV24-1
d_gene: TRBD1

CDR3nt: TGTGCCAGCAGTGGGACTAGCGGGGGCACAGATACGCAGTATTTT
CDR3aa: CASSGTSGGTDTQYF
abundance: many
j_gene: TRBJ2-3
v_gene: TRBV6-4
d_gene: TRBD2

CDR3nt: TGCGCCAGCAGCCAACACCCCTGGGAGTCAACTAATGAAAAACTGTTTTTT
CDR3aa: CASSQHPWESTNEKLFF
abundance: .
j_gene: TRBJ1-4
v_gene: TRBV4-1
d_gene: .

CDR3nt: TGTGCCATCAGTGAAGGACAGGAGGGATACGAAAAACTGTTTTTT
CDR3aa: CAISEGQEGYEKLFF
abundance: few
j_gene: TRBJ1-4
v_gene: TRBV10-3
d_gene: TRBD1

CDR3nt: TGTGCCAGCAGTTACTCGATGGGCCGTAGTGCCGTCACCGGGGAGCTGTTTTTT
CDR3aa: CASSYSMGRSAVTGELFF
abundance: .
j_gene: TRBJ2-2
v_gene: TRBV6-7
d_gene: .

CDR3nt: TGTGCCAGCACCCCGGGACAGGGGCCCTTAGCCAAAAACATTCAGTACTTC
CDR3aa: CASTPGQGPLAKNIQYF
abundance: once
j_gene: TRBJ2-4
v_gene: TRBV28
d_gene: TRBD1

CDR3nt: TGTGCCAGCAGCCCAGGGGTCGGGGAGCAGTTCTTC
CDR3aa: CASSPGVGEQFF
abundance: .
j_gene: TRBJ2-1
v_gene: TRBV12-3/TRBV12-4
d_gene: .

CDR3nt: TGTGCCAGTAGTATAATGGGTACAGGTGACAATCAGCCCCAGCATTTT
CDR3aa: CASSIMGTGDNQPQHF
abundance: .
j_gene: TRBJ1-5
v_gene: TRBV19
d_gene: .

CDR3nt: TGTGCCAGCAGTCGGACAGGTCAAGAGACCCAGTACTTC
CDR3aa: CASSRTGQETQYF
abundance: .
j_gene: TRBJ2-5
v_gene: TRBV7-6
d_gene: TRBD1

CDR3nt: TGTGCCAGCAGCGTAGAAGCTAGCGGGGGCTCCTACGAGCAGTACTTC
CDR3aa: CASSVEASGGSYEQYF
abundance: once
j_gene: TRBJ2-7
v_gene: TRBV9
d_gene: TRBD2

CDR3nt: TGTGCCAGCCAAACCATGAAGGGGCAGTATTCGATCGAGACCCAGTACTTC
CDR3aa: CASQTMKGQYSIETQYF
abundance: .
j_gene: TRBJ2-5
v_gene: TRBV28
d_gene: .

CDR3nt: TGTGCCAGCAGCCCTTCGAACACCGGGGAGCTGTTTTTT
CDR3aa: CASSPSNTGELFF
abundance: .
j_gene: TRBJ2-2
v_gene: TRBV7-9
d_gene: .

CDR3nt: TGTGCCAGCAGCTTAGGTCAGGCCGTCCCAGAGACCCAGTACTTC
CDR3aa: CASSLGQAVPETQYF
abundance: .
j_gene: TRBJ2-5
v_gene: TRBV7-9
d_gene: .

CDR3nt: TGTGCCAGCAGCCTTGACCCCTCTAGTCGTCGCACCTTC
CDR3aa: CASSLDPSSRRTF
abundance: once
j_gene: TRBJ1-2
v_gene: TRBV2
d_gene: .

CDR3nt: TGCGCCAGCAGATATTTGCGGGACGGCCCCTACGAGCAGTACTTC
CDR3aa: CASRYLRDGPYEQYF
abundance: few
j_gene: TRBJ2-7
v_gene: TRBV5-1
d_gene: .

CDR3nt: TGTGCCAGCAGCTTAGCGAACGGGGGGAACACTGAAGCTTTCTTT
CDR3aa: CASSLANGGNTEAFF
abundance: once
j_gene: TRBJ1-1
v_gene: TRBV7-9
d_gene: .

CDR3nt: TGCGCCAGCAGCCCCCGGTCAGGGGGCACTGAAGCTTTCTTT
CDR3aa: CASSPRSGGTEAFF
abundance: once
j_gene: TRBJ1-1
v_gene: TRBV5-1
d_gene: TRBD1

CDR3nt: TGTGCCAGCTCACCTTACACCGGGAGTGGCACCTACGAGCAGTACTTC
CDR3aa: CASSPYTGSGTYEQYF
abundance: few
j_gene: TRBJ2-7
v_gene: TRBV18
d_gene: .

CDR3nt: TGTGCCAGCAGTCCACTGTCCCCATCCTACAATGAGCAGTTCTTC
CDR3aa: CASSPLSPSYNEQFF
abundance: .
j_gene: TRBJ2-1
v_gene: TRBV7-2
d_gene: .

CDR3nt: TGTGCCAGCAGGGGACAGGGGGGTGGAAACACCATATATTTT
CDR3aa: CASRGQGGGNTIYF
abundance: .
j_gene: TRBJ1-3
v_gene: TRBV6-5
d_gene: TRBD1

CDR3nt: TGCAGCGTTGAAGGGACTAGCGGGGACTACAATGAGCAGTTCTTC
CDR3aa: CSVEGTSGDYNEQFF
abundance: .
j_gene: TRBJ2-1
v_gene: TRBV29-1
d_gene: TRBD2

CDR3nt: TGTGCCAGCACCCGGACTCAAGAGACCCAGTACTTC
CDR3aa: CASTRTQETQYF
abundance: .
j_gene: TRBJ2-5
v_gene: TRBV7-8
d_gene: .

CDR3nt: TGCGCCAGCAGCTTTTCGTCCTCGGAAGCTTTCTTT
CDR3aa: CASSFSSSEAFF
abundance: .
j_gene: TRBJ1-1
v_gene: TRBV5-1
d_gene: .